The clone carrying this T cell receptor beta chain was seen only a few times. In the original analysis: Counts of nucleated cells, estimated from reference gene primer amplification, were obtained. The repertoire was sequenced with immunoSEQ multiplex PCR; TCRdb's copy has only in-frame clones and lacks some. V and J calls and clone size follow that table, whereas D and trimming were derived from the DNA. The sample carries 200,000 to 250,000 clones, around four fifths recorded once. This record belongs to a study of blood T cell repertoires in COVID-19. At the level of the study: Whether acute or convalescent, the COVID-19 samples came from the United States, Italy and Spain. From T cells, B-cell-depleted T cells, or PBMCs came the material, which was cDNA or gDNA.

This CDR3 is 14 amino acids long. Germline CDR1 is SGHTA and CDR2 is FQGNSA. V lost 2 bases and J lost 8, with 15 bases in between. This clonotype was sampled from a woman in her thirties or forties with active or convalescent COVID-19. The J gene is TRBJ1-2, the V gene TRBV7-2, with D maybe TRBD1 (5 bases). The material sequenced was peripheral blood. The CDR3 coding sequence is TGTGCCAGCAGCTTATTCTTGCAGGGCCCGGGCTACACCTTC. It yields the protein CASSLFLQGPGYTF.